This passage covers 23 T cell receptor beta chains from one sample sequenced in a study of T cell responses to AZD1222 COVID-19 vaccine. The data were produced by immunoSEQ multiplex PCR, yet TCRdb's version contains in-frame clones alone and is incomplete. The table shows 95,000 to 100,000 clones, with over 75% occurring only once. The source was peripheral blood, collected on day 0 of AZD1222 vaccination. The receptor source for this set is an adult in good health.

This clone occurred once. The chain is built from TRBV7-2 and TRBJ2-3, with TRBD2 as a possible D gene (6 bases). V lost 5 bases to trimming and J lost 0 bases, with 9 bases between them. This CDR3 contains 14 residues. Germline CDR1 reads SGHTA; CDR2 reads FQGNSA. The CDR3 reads CASSRRGSTDTQYF. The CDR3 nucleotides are TGTGCCAGCAGCAGACGGGGGAGCACAGATACGCAGTATTTT.

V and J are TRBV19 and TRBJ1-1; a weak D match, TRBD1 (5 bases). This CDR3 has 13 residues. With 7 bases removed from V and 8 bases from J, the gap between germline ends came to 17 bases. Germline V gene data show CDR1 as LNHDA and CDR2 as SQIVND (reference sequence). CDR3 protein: CASKPDTGAEAFF. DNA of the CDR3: TGTGCCAGTAAACCCGATACAGGCGCCGAAGCTTTCTTT.

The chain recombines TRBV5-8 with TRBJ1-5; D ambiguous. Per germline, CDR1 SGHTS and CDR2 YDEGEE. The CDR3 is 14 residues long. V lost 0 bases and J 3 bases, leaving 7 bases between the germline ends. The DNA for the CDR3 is TGTGCCAGCAGCTTGGGAGTTCTCAATCAGCCCCAGCATTTT. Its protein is CASSLGVLNQPQHF.

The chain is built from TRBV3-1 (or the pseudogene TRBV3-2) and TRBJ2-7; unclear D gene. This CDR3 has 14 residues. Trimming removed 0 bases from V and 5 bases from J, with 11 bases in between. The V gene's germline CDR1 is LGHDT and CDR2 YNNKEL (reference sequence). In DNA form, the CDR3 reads TGTGCCAGCAGCCAAGATGTGGGTACGAACGAGCAGTACTTC. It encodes CASSQDVGTNEQYF.

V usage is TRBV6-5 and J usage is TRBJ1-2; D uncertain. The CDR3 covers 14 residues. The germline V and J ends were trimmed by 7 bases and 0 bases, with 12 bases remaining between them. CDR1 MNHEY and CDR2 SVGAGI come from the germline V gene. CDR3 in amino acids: CASTPREANYGYTF. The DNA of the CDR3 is TGTGCCAGCACCCCACGGGAAGCTAACTATGGCTACACCTTC.

The CDR3 region is CASSLSGQNNSPLHF. The CDR3 DNA sequence: TGTGCCAGCAGCTTATCTGGACAGAATAATTCACCCCTCCACTTT. The rearrangement joins TRBV11-2 to TRBJ1-6; D might be TRBD1 (6 bases). This CDR3 region has 15 residues. CDR1 is SGHAT, CDR2 FQNNGV, per germline. The V and J ends lost 2 bases and 5 bases respectively, with 10 bases between them.

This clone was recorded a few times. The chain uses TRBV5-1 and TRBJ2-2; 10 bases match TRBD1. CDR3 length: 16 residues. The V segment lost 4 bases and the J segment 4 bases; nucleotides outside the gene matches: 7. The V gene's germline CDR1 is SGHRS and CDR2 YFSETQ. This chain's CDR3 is CASSPTTGGITGELFF. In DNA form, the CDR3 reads TGCGCCAGCAGCCCCACGACAGGGGGCATCACCGGGGAGCTGTTTTTT.

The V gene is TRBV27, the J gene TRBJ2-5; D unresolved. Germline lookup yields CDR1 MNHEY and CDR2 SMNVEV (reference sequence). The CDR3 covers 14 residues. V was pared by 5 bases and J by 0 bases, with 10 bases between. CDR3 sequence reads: CASSVTGNQETQYF. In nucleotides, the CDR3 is TGTGCCAGCAGTGTCACGGGCAACCAAGAGACCCAGTACTTC.

CDR3 DNA sequence: TGTGCCACCAGCAGAGATATCCCCTGGGACGTTAGCAATCAGCCCCAGCATTTT. Its translation: CATSRDIPWDVSNQPQHF. V and J are TRBV15 and TRBJ1-5, with a possible D match to TRBD1 (5 bases). CDR1 is LNHNV and CDR2 is YYDKDF in the germline V gene (reference sequence). Trimming left V 0 bases short and J 0 bases short, with 15 bases between. The CDR3 length is 18 residues.

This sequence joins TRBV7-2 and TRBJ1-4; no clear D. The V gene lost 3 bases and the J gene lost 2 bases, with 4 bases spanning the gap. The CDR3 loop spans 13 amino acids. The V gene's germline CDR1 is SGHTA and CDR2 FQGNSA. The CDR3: CASSLDTNEKLFF. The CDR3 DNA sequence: TGTGCCAGCAGCTTGGATACTAATGAAAAACTGTTTTTT.

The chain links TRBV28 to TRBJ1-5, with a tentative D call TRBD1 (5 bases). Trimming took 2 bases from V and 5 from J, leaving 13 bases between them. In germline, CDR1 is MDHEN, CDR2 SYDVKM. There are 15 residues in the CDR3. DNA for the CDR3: TGTGCCAGCAGTTTAGGGAGGGGCCAGGATCAGCCCCAGCATTTT. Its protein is CASSLGRGQDQPQHF.

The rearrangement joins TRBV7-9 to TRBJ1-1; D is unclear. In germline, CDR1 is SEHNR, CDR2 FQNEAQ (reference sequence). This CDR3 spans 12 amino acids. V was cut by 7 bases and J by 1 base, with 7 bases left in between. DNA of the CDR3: TGTGCCAGCATGTCCCGGAACACTGAAGCTTTCTTT. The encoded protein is CASMSRNTEAFF.

CDR3 sequence: CASSSLQLGNTIYF. In DNA form, the CDR3 reads TGTGCCAGCAGCTCGTTACAGCTAGGGAACACCATATATTTT. The rearrangement uses TRBV7-9 and TRBJ1-3; D call uncertain. CDR1 is SEHNR, CDR2 FQNEAQ, per germline (reference sequence). The CDR3 runs to 14 residues. Trimming cost V 4 bases and J 7 bases, with 14 bases left between them.

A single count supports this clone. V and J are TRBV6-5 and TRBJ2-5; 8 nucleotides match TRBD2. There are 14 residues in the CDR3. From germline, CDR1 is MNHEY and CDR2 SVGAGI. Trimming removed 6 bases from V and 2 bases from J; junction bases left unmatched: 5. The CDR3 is CASSGGGSQETQYF. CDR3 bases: TGTGCCAGCAGCGGGGGGGGTTCTCAAGAGACCCAGTACTTC.

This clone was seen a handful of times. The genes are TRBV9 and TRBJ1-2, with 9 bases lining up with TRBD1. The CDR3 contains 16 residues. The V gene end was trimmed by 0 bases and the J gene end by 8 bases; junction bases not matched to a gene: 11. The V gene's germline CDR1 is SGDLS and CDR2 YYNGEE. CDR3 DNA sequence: TGTGCCAGCAGCGTAGGGGGGACAGGGTTAGGAAAAGGCTACACCTTC. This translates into CASSVGGTGLGKGYTF. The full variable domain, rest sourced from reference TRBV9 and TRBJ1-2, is DSGVTQTPKHLITATGQRVTLRCSPRSGDLSVYWYQQSLDQGLQFLIQYYNGEERAKGNILERFSAQQFPDLHSELNLSSLELGDSALYFCASSVGGTGLGKGYTFGSGTRLTVV.

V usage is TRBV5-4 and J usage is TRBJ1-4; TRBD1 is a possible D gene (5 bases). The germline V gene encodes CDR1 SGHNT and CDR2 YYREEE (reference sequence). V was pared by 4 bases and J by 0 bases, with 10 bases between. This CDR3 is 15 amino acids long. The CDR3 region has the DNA TGTGCCAGCAGCAGGCAGGACACAACTAATGAAAAACTGTTTTTT. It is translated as CASSRQDTTNEKLFF. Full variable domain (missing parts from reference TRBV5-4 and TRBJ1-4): ETGVTQSPTHLIKTRGQQVTLRCSSQSGHNTVSWYQQALGQGPQFIFQYYREEENGRGNFPPRFSGLQFPNYSSELNVNALELDDSALYLCASSRQDTTNEKLFFGSGTQLSVL.

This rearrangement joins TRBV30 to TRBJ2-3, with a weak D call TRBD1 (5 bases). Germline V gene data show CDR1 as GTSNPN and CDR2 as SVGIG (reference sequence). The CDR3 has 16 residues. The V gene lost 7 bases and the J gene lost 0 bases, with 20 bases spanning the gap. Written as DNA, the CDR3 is TGTGCCTCAAGTACCCTAGGGGTATCGAGCACAGATACGCAGTATTTT. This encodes CASSTLGVSSTDTQYF.

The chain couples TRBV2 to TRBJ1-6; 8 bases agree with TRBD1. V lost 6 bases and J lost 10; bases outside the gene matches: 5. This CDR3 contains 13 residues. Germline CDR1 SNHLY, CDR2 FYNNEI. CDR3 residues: CASRGTGASPLHF. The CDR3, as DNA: TGTGCCAGCAGGGGGACAGGCGCCTCACCCCTCCACTTT. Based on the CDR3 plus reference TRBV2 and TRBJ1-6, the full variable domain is EPEVTQTPSHQVTQMGQEVILRCVPISNHLYFYWYRQILGQKVEFLVSFYNNEISEKSEIFDDQFSVERPDGSNFTLKIRSTKLEDSAMYFCASRGTGASPLHFGNGTRLTVT.

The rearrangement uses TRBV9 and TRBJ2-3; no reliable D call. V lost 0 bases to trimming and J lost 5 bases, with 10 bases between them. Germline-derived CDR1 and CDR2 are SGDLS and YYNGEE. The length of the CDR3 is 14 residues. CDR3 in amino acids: CASSVGSGVDTQYF. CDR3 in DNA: TGTGCCAGCAGCGTAGGCAGTGGGGTAGATACGCAGTATTTT.

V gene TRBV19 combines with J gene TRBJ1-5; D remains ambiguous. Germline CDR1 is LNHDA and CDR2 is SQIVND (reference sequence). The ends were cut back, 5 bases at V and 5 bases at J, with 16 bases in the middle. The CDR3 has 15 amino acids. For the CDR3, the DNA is TGTGCCAGTAGTCCAAGTCGGGATGGGGATCAGCCCCAGCATTTT. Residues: CASSPSRDGDQPQHF.

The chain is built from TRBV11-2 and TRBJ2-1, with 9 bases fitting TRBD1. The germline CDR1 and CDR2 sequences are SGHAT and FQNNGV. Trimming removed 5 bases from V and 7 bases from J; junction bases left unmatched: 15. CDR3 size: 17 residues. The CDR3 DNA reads TGTGCCAGCAGCCACCAATCCGGGACAGGGATCGAGAATGAGCAGTTCTTC. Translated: CASSHQSGTGIENEQFF.

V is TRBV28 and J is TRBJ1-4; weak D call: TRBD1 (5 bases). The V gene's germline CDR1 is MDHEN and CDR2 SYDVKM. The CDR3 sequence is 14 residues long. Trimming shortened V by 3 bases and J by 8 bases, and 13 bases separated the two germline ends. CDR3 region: CASSFVGGGEKLFF. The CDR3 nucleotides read TGTGCCAGCAGTTTCGTCGGGGGAGGCGAAAAACTGTTTTTT.

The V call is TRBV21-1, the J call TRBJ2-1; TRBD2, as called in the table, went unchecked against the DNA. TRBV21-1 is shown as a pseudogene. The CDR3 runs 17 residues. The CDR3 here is CASSKPIGTSGNNEQFF. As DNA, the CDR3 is TGTGCCAGCAGCAAACCTATAGGGACTAGCGGGAACAATGAGCAGTTCTTC.